These T cell receptor beta chains were read from a single sample in a study of shared clonotypes between healthy human individuals. Assay used: immunoSEQ multiplex PCR; TCRdb lists only in-frame clones, some missing. The data hold about 2.3 million clones, with approximately 93% observed a single time. Sequencing was performed on naive CD4+ T cells from PBMCs. Source of these receptors: a man between 18 and 35 years old in good health. Some clones in this sample may be carry-over from other donors' samples. CDR3s include the opening cysteine and the closing phenylalanine or tryptophan. A D gene is named only where the DNA matches it firmly. Size is omitted from some rows. Given values are once, few, many or a class for expanded clones.

J: TRBJ2-1; D: TRBD2; V: TRBV10-1; size: NA; DNA: TGCGCCAGCAGTACTTCTAGCGGGACCATGAAAGAGCAGTTCTTC; CDR3: CASSTSSGTMKEQFF
J: TRBJ2-7; D: NA; V: TRBV18; size: NA; DNA: TGTGCCAGCTCACCACGCAGTAGAGGCGAGCAGTACTTC; CDR3: CASSPRSRGEQYF
J: TRBJ2-2; D: NA; V: TRBV14; size: NA; DNA: TGTGCCAGCAGCCCCGCTTTATGGGGCGGGGAGCTGTTTTTT; CDR3: CASSPALWGGELFF
J: TRBJ2-7; D: TRBD2; V: TRBV29-1; size: once; DNA: TGCAGCGTTGGATTTTGGGGTGCGGGAGGAATCATGTACGAGCAGTACTTC; CDR3: CSVGFWGAGGIMYEQYF
J: TRBJ2-7; D: NA; V: TRBV6-1; size: NA; DNA: TGTGCCAGCAGTCTGAAGGACTTCTACGAGCAGTACTTC; CDR3: CASSLKDFYEQYF
J: TRBJ2-6; D: NA; V: TRBV11-3; size: NA; DNA: TGTGCCAGCAGCTTTGCTGGGGCCAACGTCCTGACTTTC; CDR3: CASSFAGANVLTF
J: TRBJ2-7; D: NA; V: TRBV25-1; size: NA; DNA: TGTGCCAGCAGTGACCGGACGCGGGGCTACGAGCAGTACTTC; CDR3: CASSDRTRGYEQYF
J: TRBJ2-5; D: NA; V: TRBV15; size: NA; DNA: TGTGCCACCAGCAGGAGGGCCGGGGAGGAGACCCAGTACTTC; CDR3: CATSRRAGEETQYF
J: TRBJ1-3; D: NA; V: TRBV2; size: NA; DNA: TGTGCCAGCAGCCTGACATTAGTCACCGGAAACACCATATATTTT; CDR3: CASSLTLVTGNTIYF
J: TRBJ1-5; D: NA; V: TRBV6-5; size: NA; DNA: TGTGCCAGCAGTTACAATAGGGATCTGAATCAGCCCCAGCATTTT; CDR3: CASSYNRDLNQPQHF
J: TRBJ1-1; D: NA; V: TRBV6-5; size: NA; DNA: TGTGCCAGCAGACAAGCCTCGGGGGGTTACACTGAAGCTTTCTTT; CDR3: CASRQASGGYTEAFF
J: TRBJ1-4; D: NA; V: TRBV11-2; size: NA; DNA: TGTGCCAGCAGCTTAGTAATCTCCGAAAAACTGTTTTTT; CDR3: CASSLVISEKLFF
J: TRBJ2-5; D: TRBD1; V: TRBV19; size: NA; DNA: TGTGCCAGTAGCCCAAGACAGGGAAGAGCGTTCAAAGGGGCAGAGACCCAGTACTTC; CDR3: CASSPRQGRAFKGAETQYF
J: TRBJ1-4; D: NA; V: TRBV28; size: NA; DNA: TGTGCCAGCAGCCCCGGGGGGACCGGCGAAAAACTGTTTTTT; CDR3: CASSPGGTGEKLFF
J: TRBJ2-1; D: NA; V: TRBV7-3; size: NA; DNA: TGTGCCAGCAGCTTATCCCCCCCCAGCGGAGTCTACAATGAGCAGTTCTTC; CDR3: CASSLSPPSGVYNEQFF
J: TRBJ1-1; D: NA; V: TRBV7-9; size: few; DNA: TGTGCCAGCAGCTTCGACAGTAACACTGAAGCTTTCTTT; CDR3: CASSFDSNTEAFF
J: TRBJ2-7; D: NA; V: TRBV6-1; size: NA; DNA: TGTGCCAGCCTGTTGGCTCGGGGCTACGAGCAGTACTTC; CDR3: CASLLARGYEQYF
J: TRBJ2-3; D: NA; V: TRBV11-1; size: NA; DNA: TGTGCCAGCAGCTCGCCAGGGACGAGCACAGATACGCAGTATTTT; CDR3: CASSSPGTSTDTQYF
J: TRBJ1-2; D: NA; V: TRBV19; size: NA; DNA: TGTGCCAGTAGTATCGGGACCACTAACTATGGCTACACCTTC; CDR3: CASSIGTTNYGYTF
J: TRBJ2-7; D: TRBD1; V: TRBV28; size: once; DNA: TGTGCCAGCAGTTTAGGGGTGGGACAGGGGTACTTC; CDR3: CASSLGVGQGYF
J: TRBJ2-1; D: TRBD2; V: TRBV4-1; size: NA; DNA: TGCGCCAGCAGCCTCTGGACTAGCGGGAGTAGGGGCAATGAGCAGTTCTTC; CDR3: CASSLWTSGSRGNEQFF